These 29 T cell receptor beta chains originate from one sample sequenced in a study of T cell changes during pregnancy in multiple sclerosis (dated by TCRdb to between 2018 and 2021). Libraries were made using the immunoSEQ multiplex PCR assay. In its TCRdb copy, this immuneACCESS table keeps in-frame sequences only and misses some clones. Where compared with another copy, unresolved V genes explain less than half of these, and the others have no known cause. For this sample there are under 80,000 clones; 90% to 95% appear just once. Of the sample, 0.5% to 0.65% falls within the top ten clones. Sequences were derived from peripheral blood, sampled in the third trimester of pregnancy. These receptors were obtained from a female donor with multiple sclerosis, enrolled in a pregnancy study.

This clone was observed a single time. Because the CDR3's place on the DNA is in doubt, the DNA is left out and the CDR3 is given as listed by TCRdb. The rearrangement links TRBV7-2 to TRBJ1-2. CDR1 SGHTA and CDR2 FQGNSA come from the germline V gene. The CDR3 totals 12 residues, both ends included. The chain's CDR3 is CASSLVAGGNTF.

J is TRBJ1-4 and V is TRBV7-9, with 8 bases matching TRBD1. V lost 5 bases, J lost 1 base, and 3 bases stayed unmatched. The CDR3 runs 15 residues. CDR1 SEHNR and CDR2 FQNEAQ come from the germline V gene (reference sequence). CDR3 amino acids: CASSPGTGTNEKLFF. As DNA, the CDR3 is TGTGCCAGCAGCCCAGGGACAGGAACTAATGAAAAACTGTTTTTT. Filled out from reference TRBV7-9 and TRBJ1-4, the complete variable domain reads DTGVSQNPRHKITKRGQNVTFRCDPISEHNRLYWYRQTLGQGPEFLTYFQNEAQLEKSRLLSDRFSAERPKGSFSTLEIQRTEQGDSAMYLCASSPGTGTNEKLFFGSGTQLSVL.

The table lists this clone with a count of one. The chain couples TRBV2 to TRBJ1-5; no reliable D call. The CDR3 consists of 13 residues. Germline-derived CDR1 and CDR2 are SNHLY and FYNNEI. Between the trimmed V and J ends, which lost 6 bases and 6 bases, there was a span of 12 bases. CDR3 coding DNA: TGTGCCAGCAGCCTGACATTAGGTCAGCCCCAGCATTTT. This sequence encodes CASSLTLGQPQHF.

This clone has just a few counts. DNA for the CDR3: TGTGCCAGCAGTAGAGGGGGCGGCTATGGCTACACCTTC. Its protein product is CASSRGGGYGYTF. J is TRBJ1-2 and V is TRBV6-4; 7 bases line up with TRBD1. V lost 5 bases and J lost 4; bases outside the gene matches: 4. The CDR3 consists of 13 residues. Germline V CDR1 and CDR2: MRHNA, SNTAGT.

V and J are TRBV4-3 and TRBJ1-2; D might be TRBD1 (5 bases). Germline CDR1 LGHNA, CDR2 YSLEER. The CDR3 contains 12 residues. V was clipped by 3 bases and J by 8 bases, with 10 bases between them. The CDR3 here is CASSQTDLGYTF. As DNA, the CDR3 is TGCGCCAGCAGCCAGACAGATCTAGGCTACACCTTC.

V and J are TRBV5-4 and TRBJ1-1; possibly TRBD1 for D (5 bases). Deletions cut 4 bases from V and 8 bases from J, with 18 bases between. The CDR3 covers 14 residues. The V gene's germline CDR1 is SGHNT and CDR2 YYREEE (reference sequence). The DNA for the CDR3 is TGTGCCAGCAGCCCCCCGGGGGGTCCTAAAGAAGCTTTCTTT. This codes for CASSPPGGPKEAFF.

This clone was seen once. The genes are TRBV7-2 and TRBJ1-2; possibly TRBD1 for D (6 bases). V was trimmed by 1 base and J by 5 bases, leaving 11 bases between them. The CDR3 length is 14 residues. In germline, CDR1 is SGHTA, CDR2 FQGNSA. CDR3 sequence reads: CASSLDPGAYGYTF. CDR3 sequence (DNA): TGTGCCAGCAGCTTAGATCCAGGGGCGTATGGCTACACCTTC.

The chain joins TRBV7-9 to TRBJ2-5, with TRBD2 identical over 15 bases. CDR3 length: 19 amino acids. Trimming at V came to 6 bases and at J to 5 bases, leaving 16 bases not matched to a gene. The germline gives CDR1 SEHNR, CDR2 FQNEAQ (reference sequence). The CDR3 region is CASRHNPGLAGGYTETQYF. CDR3 nucleotides: TGTGCCAGCAGACACAATCCGGGACTAGCGGGGGGATACACGGAGACCCAGTACTTC.

J is TRBJ1-1 and V is TRBV29-1; D is undetermined. The CDR3 runs 11 residues. The germline gives CDR1 SQVTM, CDR2 ANQGSEA. V was shortened by 4 bases and J by 3 bases, with 6 bases between the two germline ends. CDR3 sequence reads: CSVVRDTEAFF. CDR3 sequence (DNA): TGCAGCGTTGTCCGCGACACTGAAGCTTTCTTT.

The chain links TRBV29-1 to TRBJ1-2; 7 nucleotides align to TRBD1. Per the germline V gene, CDR1 is SQVTM and CDR2 is ANQGSEA. This CDR3 comprises 14 residues. V trimming: 7 bases; J trimming: 4 bases; junction bases outside the gene matches: 12. DNA for the CDR3: TGCAGCGCAGAACGCCCGACAGGGTCCTATGGCTACACCTTC. It specifies CSAERPTGSYGYTF. Supplemented by reference TRBV29-1 and TRBJ1-2, the full variable domain reads SAVISQKPSRDICQRGTSLTIQCQVDSQVTMMFWYRQQPGQSLTLIATANQGSEATYESGFVIDKFPISRPNLTFSTLTVSNMSPEDSSIYLCSAERPTGSYGYTFGSGTRLTVV.

The chain links TRBV30 to TRBJ2-3; D possibly corresponds to TRBD2 (6 bases). The CDR3 sequence is 16 residues long. Germline CDR1 reads GTSNPN; CDR2 reads SVGIG (reference sequence). Trimming shortened V by 2 bases and J by 0 bases, and 15 bases separated the two germline ends. CDR3 region: CAWSKMPGLSTDTQYF. CDR3 sequence (DNA): TGTGCCTGGAGTAAAATGCCGGGACTCAGCACAGATACGCAGTATTTT.

The rearrangement links TRBV7-9 to TRBJ1-6; D might be TRBD1 (6 bases). The germline CDR1 and CDR2 sequences are SEHNR and FQNEAQ (reference sequence). This CDR3 has 19 residues. The V gene lost 8 bases and the J gene lost 3 bases, with 26 bases spanning the gap. This chain's CDR3 is CASGHFFPGQMNYNSPLHF. For the CDR3, the DNA is TGTGCCAGCGGACACTTTTTTCCGGGACAAATGAACTATAATTCACCCCTCCACTTT. The whole variable domain, filled in from reference TRBV7-9 and TRBJ1-6, reads DTGVSQNPRHKITKRGQNVTFRCDPISEHNRLYWYRQTLGQGPEFLTYFQNEAQLEKSRLLSDRFSAERPKGSFSTLEIQRTEQGDSAMYLCASGHFFPGQMNYNSPLHFGNGTRLTVT.

The CDR3 here is CASSPTRVRGDVEQFF. The CDR3 nucleotides read TGTGCCAGCAGCCCGACTAGGGTTCGGGGGGACGTCGAGCAGTTCTTC. This chain uses TRBV7-3 with TRBJ2-1, with TRBD2 identical over 7 bases. The CDR3 is 16 residues long. Germline trimming cut 5 bases from V and 10 bases from J; bases unmatched to any gene: 17. Germline V gives CDR1 SGHTA, CDR2 FQGTGA.

The chain employs TRBV7-7 and TRBJ2-5; the D gene is possibly TRBD2 (6 bases). The CDR3 sequence is 16 residues long. The germline V gene has CDR1 SSHAT and CDR2 FNYEAQ (reference sequence). The V end lost 1 base, the J end lost 1 base, and 13 bases lay between the germline ends. The CDR3 reads CASSLEGWGVQETQYF. The CDR3 region has the DNA TGTGCCAGCAGCTTAGAAGGTTGGGGGGTCCAAGAGACCCAGTACTTC.

This chain connects TRBV5-4 to TRBJ1-6, with D possibly being TRBD1 (5 bases). V was trimmed by 0 bases and J by 10 bases, leaving 11 bases between them. The CDR3 is 14 residues long. Germline lookup yields CDR1 SGHNT and CDR2 YYREEE (reference sequence). CDR3 residues: CASSLEGRGSPLHF. The CDR3 DNA reads as TGTGCCAGCAGCTTGGAGGGACGGGGGTCACCCCTCCACTTT.

The rearrangement links TRBV9 to TRBJ2-7; 9 bases map to TRBD2. CDR1 SGDLS and CDR2 YYNGEE come from the germline V gene. The CDR3 sequence is 16 residues long. Trimming at V came to 0 bases and at J to 1 base, leaving 5 bases not matched to a gene. The CDR3: CASSVGLAGYSYEQYF. The CDR3 nucleotides read TGTGCCAGCAGCGTAGGGCTAGCGGGGTATTCCTACGAGCAGTACTTC.

The chain is built from TRBV30 and TRBJ1-4; tentative D call: TRBD1 (5 bases). Trimming took off 4 bases at V and 4 bases at J, with 13 bases between the two ends. The CDR3 has 14 amino acids. Germline values: CDR1 GTSNPN, CDR2 SVGIG (reference sequence). CDR3 nucleotides: TGTGCCTGGACCTCTGGGGCATATAATGAAAAACTGTTTTTT. As protein: CAWTSGAYNEKLFF.

CDR3 DNA sequence: TGTGCCAGCAGTTACTCAAGGACAGTTTACTACGAGCAGTACTTC. Encoded protein: CASSYSRTVYYEQYF. The V call is TRBV6-5, the J call TRBJ2-7, with D possibly being TRBD1 (6 bases). The CDR3 runs to 15 residues. Germline CDR1 is MNHEY and CDR2 is SVGAGI. Trimming took off 0 bases at V and 3 bases at J, with 12 bases between the two ends.

This chain links TRBV14 with TRBJ1-6; no clear D. The V end lost 1 base, the J end lost 5 bases, and 6 bases lay between the germline ends. The germline CDR1 and CDR2 sequences are SGHDN and FVKESK. The CDR3 spans 14 residues. CDR3 sequence: CASSQVQNNSPLHF. The CDR3, as DNA: TGTGCCAGCAGCCAAGTTCAGAATAATTCACCCCTCCACTTT.

The chain recombines TRBV27 with TRBJ2-3; TRBD1 aligns across 9 bases. Germline loops: CDR1 MNHEY, CDR2 SMNVEV (reference sequence). Unmatched junction bases numbered 13, after V lost 4 bases and J lost 5 bases. The CDR3 loop spans 17 amino acids. CDR3 nucleotide sequence: TGTGCCAGCAGTTCCTTGGGACAGGGAGCGTGGGGAGATACGCAGTATTTT. This encodes CASSSLGQGAWGDTQYF.

This sequence joins TRBV5-1 and TRBJ2-3; TRBD1 aligns across 9 bases. Germline lookup yields CDR1 SGHRS and CDR2 YFSETQ. The CDR3 spans 15 residues. Trimming took 3 bases from V and 1 from J; bases not matched to a gene: 3. CDR3 in amino acids: CASSWDRVGTDTQYF. Here the CDR3 DNA reads TGCGCCAGCAGCTGGGACAGGGTGGGCACAGATACGCAGTATTTT. Filled out from reference TRBV5-1 and TRBJ2-3, the complete variable domain reads KAGVTQTPRYLIKTRGQQVTLSCSPISGHRSVSWYQQTPGQGLQFLFEYFSETQRNKGNFPGRFSGRQFSNSRSEMNVSTLELGDSALYLCASSWDRVGTDTQYFGPGTRLTVL.

The chain recombines TRBV7-2 with TRBJ1-5; D gene ambiguous. This CDR3 comprises 14 residues. V dropped 5 bases and J dropped 6 bases, with 14 bases sitting between them. Per germline, CDR1 SGHTA and CDR2 FQGNSA. The CDR3 here is CASSRPEGGQPQHF. CDR3 nucleotides: TGTGCCAGCAGCAGGCCCGAGGGCGGTCAGCCCCAGCATTTT.

The rearrangement joins TRBV5-6 to TRBJ2-7; D might be TRBD2 (5 bases). Trimming shortened V by 0 bases and J by 1 base, and 14 bases separated the two germline ends. Germline lookup yields CDR1 SGHDT and CDR2 YYEEEE. The CDR3 extends over 16 amino acids. CDR3 region: CASSLAGGLTSYEQYF. In nucleotides, the CDR3 is TGTGCCAGCAGCTTGGCCGGAGGCCTCACGTCCTACGAGCAGTACTTC.

This clone has a count of ten or more. The chain is built from TRBV6-4 and TRBJ2-1, with 8 nucleotides matching TRBD2. Germline V gives CDR1 MRHNA, CDR2 SNTAGT. This CDR3 has 14 residues. With 2 bases clipped from V and 3 bases from J, the junction kept 0 bases outside the gene matches. The CDR3 coding sequence is TGTGCCAGCAGTGACGCGGGGGGCTACAATGAGCAGTTCTTC. It yields the protein CASSDAGGYNEQFF.

The chain is built from TRBV19 and TRBJ1-2; D is undetermined. In germline, CDR1 is LNHDA, CDR2 SQIVND (reference sequence). The CDR3 totals 12 residues. Trimming cost V 4 bases and J 4 bases, with 7 bases left between them. CDR3: CASSTEIYGYTF. For the CDR3, the DNA is TGTGCCAGTAGTACCGAGATCTATGGCTACACCTTC. Full variable domain (remainder filled in from reference TRBV19 and TRBJ1-2): DGGITQSPKYLFRKEGQNVTLSCEQNLNHDAMYWYRQDPGQGLRLIYYSQIVNDFQKGDIAEGYSVSREKKESFPLTVTSAQKNPTAFYLCASSTEIYGYTFGSGTRLTVV.

The chain links TRBV7-2 to TRBJ2-1, with 8 bases aligning to TRBD2. The J segment lost 3 bases and the V segment lost 4 bases, leaving 5 bases of the junction unmatched. The CDR3 contains 15 residues. Germline CDR1 SGHTA, CDR2 FQGNSA. CDR3 region: CASSSERGNYNEQFF. CDR3 coding DNA: TGTGCCAGCAGCTCCGAGCGGGGGAACTACAATGAGCAGTTCTTC.

The chain recombines TRBV19 with TRBJ1-2; D is possibly TRBD1 (6 bases). The germline gives CDR1 LNHDA, CDR2 SQIVND (reference sequence). Trimming removed 1 base at V and 4 bases at J, with 19 bases between. CDR3 length: 17 residues. CDR3 in DNA: TGTGCCAGTAGTATAGTCGCGTCGGGGGGCCAGGCCTATGGCTACACCTTC. As protein: CASSIVASGGQAYGYTF. Complete variable domain (other parts from reference TRBV19 and TRBJ1-2): DGGITQSPKYLFRKEGQNVTLSCEQNLNHDAMYWYRQDPGQGLRLIYYSQIVNDFQKGDIAEGYSVSREKKESFPLTVTSAQKNPTAFYLCASSIVASGGQAYGYTFGSGTRLTVV.

The V call is TRBV19, the J call TRBJ1-5; D is unclear. The germline V gene encodes CDR1 LNHDA and CDR2 SQIVND (reference sequence). Trimming stripped 8 bases from V and 1 base from J, with 12 bases between. This CDR3 is built from 14 residues. Written as DNA, the CDR3 is TGTGCCAGTTCCGGAGTTTCCAGCAATCAGCCCCAGCATTTT. Protein product: CASSGVSSNQPQHF.

The chain carries TRBV7-8 and TRBJ2-7; D might be TRBD2 (6 bases). V lost 5 bases, J lost 2 bases, and 19 bases lay in between. CDR3 length: 16 residues. Germline V gene sequence: CDR1 SGHVS, CDR2 FQNEAQ. The CDR3 loop is CASSRPRGGETYEQYF. The CDR3 coding sequence is TGTGCCAGCAGCCGTCCTCGGGGCGGGGAGACCTACGAGCAGTACTTC.